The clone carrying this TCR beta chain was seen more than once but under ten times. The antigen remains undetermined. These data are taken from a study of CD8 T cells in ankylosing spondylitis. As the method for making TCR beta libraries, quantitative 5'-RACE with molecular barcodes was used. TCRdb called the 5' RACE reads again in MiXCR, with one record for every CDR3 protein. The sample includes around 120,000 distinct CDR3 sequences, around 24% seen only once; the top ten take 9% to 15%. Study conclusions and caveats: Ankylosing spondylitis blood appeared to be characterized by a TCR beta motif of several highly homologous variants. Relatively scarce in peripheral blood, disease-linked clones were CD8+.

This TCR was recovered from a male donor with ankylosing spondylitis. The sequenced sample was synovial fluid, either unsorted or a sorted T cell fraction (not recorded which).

The CDR3 DNA is TGTGCCTGGGACAGGGTCGGTGGTGTATCGCAGTATTTT. Its protein product is CAWDRVGGVSQYF. V and J are TRBV30 and TRBJ2-3; 7 nucleotides line up with TRBD1. This CDR3 is 13 amino acids long. V lost 5 bases and J lost 10; bases outside the gene matches: 12. Germline V CDR1 and CDR2: GTSNPN, SVGIG (reference sequence).